The T cell receptor (beta chain) under discussion was sequenced for a study of T cell changes during pregnancy in multiple sclerosis. The CDR3 spans 15 residues. Germline V gene sequence: CDR1 SGHDT, CDR2 YYEEEE. V lost 0 bases and J lost 7, with 16 bases in between. The data were produced by immunoSEQ multiplex PCR, yet TCRdb's version contains in-frame clones alone and is incomplete. The data show about 40,000 clones, around 90% seen once. The receptor was derived from a female donor with multiple sclerosis, enrolled in a pregnancy study. Sequencing input: PBMCs (not recorded whether the cells were cultured). V is TRBV5-6 and J is TRBJ1-2; possibly TRBD1 for D (6 bases). The CDR3 DNA sequence: TGTGCCAGCAGCTTGGGGGGGCGGGCAGTTCTTGGCTACACCTTC. It yields the protein CASSLGGRAVLGYTF.